The 14 T cell receptor beta chains below were found in one sample sequenced in a study of CD8 T cells in Susac syndrome. When the RNA was reverse transcribed, random hexamers were used with an input of about 0.45 to 1 ug. Using its own MiXCR run on the immunoSEQ multiplex PCR reads, TCRdb lists one record per CDR3 protein. The sample has tens of thousands of distinct CDR3 sequences; 90% to 95% are singletons. The sample consisted of CD8+ T cells from PBMCs. These receptors came from a human donor in good health.

CDR3 amino acids: CSGIVAYEQYF. The DNA for the CDR3 is TGCAGTGGAATCGTAGCCTACGAGCAGTACTTC. The chain joins TRBV20-1 to TRBJ2-7; D call uncertain. With 7 bases removed from V and 2 bases from J, the gap between germline ends came to 9 bases. CDR1 is DFQATT and CDR2 is SNEGSKA in the germline V gene (reference sequence). The CDR3 sequence is 11 residues long.

V usage is TRBV5-4 and J usage is TRBJ2-5; D might be TRBD1 or TRBD2, each matching 5 bases. CDR3 length: 17 amino acids. Trimming took 4 bases from V and 1 from J, leaving 20 bases between them. In germline, CDR1 is SGHNT, CDR2 YYREEE (reference sequence). CDR3 in DNA: TGTGCCAGCAGCGACACCGGGGACCGAACACGCCAAGAGACCCAGTACTTC. Translating it yields CASSDTGDRTRQETQYF.

This chain joins TRBV7-9 and TRBJ1-2; D is ambiguous. V lost 1 base to trimming and J lost 8 bases, with 14 bases between them. CDR3 length equals 14 residues. Germline-derived CDR1 and CDR2 are SEHNR and FQNEAQ (reference sequence). The CDR3 loop is CASSLVAAVSGYTF. The CDR3 region has the DNA TGTGCCAGCAGCTTAGTCGCGGCAGTCTCAGGCTACACCTTC.

The rearrangement uses TRBV7-9 and TRBJ1-5, with D hard to call. Deletions cut 8 bases from V and 12 bases from J, with 17 bases between. The CDR3 has 12 amino acids. Germline values: CDR1 SEHNR, CDR2 FQNEAQ (reference sequence). The DNA of the CDR3 is TGTGCCAGCTCCATGGAAGGTCGGGTCCAGCATTTT. The encoded protein is CASSMEGRVQHF.

V gene TRBV20-1 combines with J gene TRBJ2-2; 8 nucleotides line up with TRBD2. CDR1 and CDR2 (germline): DFQATT, SNEGSKA (reference sequence). This CDR3 spans 15 amino acids. V dropped 5 bases and J dropped 4; count of bases not matched to a gene: 9. For the CDR3, the DNA is TGCAGTGCTTACGAGCGGGAGCGGGGCACCGGGGAGCTGTTTTTT. Translated, it gives CSAYERERGTGELFF.

The table lists this clonotype with a count of one. The chain uses TRBV24-1 and TRBJ2-1; 10 nucleotides agree with TRBD1. This CDR3 has 17 amino acids. V dropped 4 bases and J dropped 9; count of bases not matched to a gene: 14. The V gene's germline CDR1 is KGHDR and CDR2 SFDVKD. In DNA form, the CDR3 reads TGTGCCACCAGTGAGCCAGGCGCGGGACAGGGGTGGAGTGAGCAGTTCTTC. Protein: CATSEPGAGQGWSEQFF.

V usage is TRBV5-6 and J usage is TRBJ2-5, with 7 bases aligning to TRBD1. The length of the CDR3 is 16 residues. Germline assignment: CDR1 SGHDT and CDR2 YYEEEE. The V gene end was trimmed by 3 bases and the J gene end by 2 bases; junction bases not matched to a gene: 10. The CDR3 DNA is TGTGCCAGCAGCTCACGACAGGGCTACTTTCAAGAGACCCAGTACTTC. Protein sequence: CASSSRQGYFQETQYF.

This chain uses TRBV2 with TRBJ2-1; D gene unclear. Trimming removed 6 bases at V and 4 bases at J, with 19 bases between. The germline gives CDR1 SNHLY, CDR2 FYNNEI. The CDR3 loop spans 16 amino acids. CDR3: CASRELKPGRYNEQFF. The CDR3 nucleotides read TGTGCCAGCAGAGAGTTAAAACCTGGGCGGTACAATGAGCAGTTCTTC.

The genes are TRBV9 and TRBJ2-2; 8 bases line up with TRBD1. In germline, CDR1 is SGDLS, CDR2 YYNGEE. V shed 3 bases, J shed 4 bases, and the junction held 5 bases outside the gene matches. The length of the CDR3 is 15 residues. CDR3 amino acids: CASSGQGAPTGELFF. In DNA form, the CDR3 reads TGTGCCAGCAGCGGCCAGGGGGCGCCCACCGGGGAGCTGTTTTTT.

The rearrangement links TRBV28 to TRBJ1-5, with 12 positions matching TRBD1. V was clipped by 6 bases and J by 5 bases; unmatched bases: 5. Germline-derived CDR1 and CDR2 are MDHEN and SYDVKM. The CDR3 consists of 15 residues. For the CDR3, the DNA is TGTGCCAGCAGACATCGGGACAGGGGGCATCAGCCCCAGCATTTT. This gives the protein CASRHRDRGHQPQHF.

The gene calls are TRBV28 and TRBJ2-7; D could derive from TRBD1 or TRBD2 (6 bases each). The germline V gene has CDR1 MDHEN and CDR2 SYDVKM. The length of the CDR3 is 18 residues. V lost 2 bases, J lost 2 bases, and 22 bases lay in between. CDR3 loop: CASSLGGLHSRGAYEQYF. CDR3 DNA: TGTGCCAGCAGTTTAGGGGGGCTTCATTCCCGTGGTGCCTACGAGCAGTACTTC.

The rearrangement links TRBV12-3 or TRBV12-4 to TRBJ1-1; D ambiguous. This CDR3 has 13 amino acids. Trimming took off 1 base at V and 5 bases at J, with 8 bases between the two ends. Here the CDR3 reads CASSLGQLTEAFF. The CDR3 coding sequence is TGTGCCAGCAGTTTAGGGCAGTTGACTGAAGCTTTCTTT.

The chain combines TRBV19 with TRBJ2-3; no definite D call. V was clipped by 7 bases and J by 1 base, with 12 bases between them. This CDR3 contains 14 residues. In germline, CDR1 is LNHDA, CDR2 SQIVND (reference sequence). CDR3 DNA sequence: TGTGCCAGTACCGATAAGCGAGGCACAGATACGCAGTATTTT. Its protein is CASTDKRGTDTQYF.

The chain recombines TRBV10-3 with TRBJ2-7; 9 bases match TRBD1. Germline trimming cut 5 bases from V and 3 bases from J; bases unmatched to any gene: 2. The CDR3 spans 13 residues. The germline gives CDR1 ENHRY, CDR2 SYGVKD. CDR3 DNA: TGTGCCATCAGTACGGGACAGGGCTACGAGCAGTACTTC. Protein sequence: CAISTGQGYEQYF.